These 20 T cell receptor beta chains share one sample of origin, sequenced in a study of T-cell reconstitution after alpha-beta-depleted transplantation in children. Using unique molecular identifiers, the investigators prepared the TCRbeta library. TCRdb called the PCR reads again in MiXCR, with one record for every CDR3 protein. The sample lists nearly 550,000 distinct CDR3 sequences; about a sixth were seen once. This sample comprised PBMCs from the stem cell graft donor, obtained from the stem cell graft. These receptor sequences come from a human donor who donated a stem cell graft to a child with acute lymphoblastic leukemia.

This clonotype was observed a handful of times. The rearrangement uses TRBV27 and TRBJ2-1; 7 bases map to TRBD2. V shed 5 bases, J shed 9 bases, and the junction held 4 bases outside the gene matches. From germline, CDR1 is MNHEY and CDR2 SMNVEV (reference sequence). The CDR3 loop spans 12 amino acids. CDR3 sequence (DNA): TGTGCCAGCAGTACCACTAGCGTTGAGCAGTTCTTC. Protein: CASSTTSVEQFF.

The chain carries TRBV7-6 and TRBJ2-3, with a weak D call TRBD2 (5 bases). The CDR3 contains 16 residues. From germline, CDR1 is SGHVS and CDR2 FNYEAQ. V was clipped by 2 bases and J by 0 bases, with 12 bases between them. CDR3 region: CASSLRTGYSTDTQYF. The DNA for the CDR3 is TGTGCCAGCAGCTTACGGACTGGTTATAGCACAGATACGCAGTATTTT.

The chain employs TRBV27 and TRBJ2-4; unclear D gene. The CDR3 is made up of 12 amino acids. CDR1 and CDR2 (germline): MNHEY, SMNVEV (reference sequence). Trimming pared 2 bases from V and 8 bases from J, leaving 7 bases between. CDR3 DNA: TGTGCCAGCAGTTTAGCAGGTGACATTCAGTACTTC. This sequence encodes CASSLAGDIQYF.

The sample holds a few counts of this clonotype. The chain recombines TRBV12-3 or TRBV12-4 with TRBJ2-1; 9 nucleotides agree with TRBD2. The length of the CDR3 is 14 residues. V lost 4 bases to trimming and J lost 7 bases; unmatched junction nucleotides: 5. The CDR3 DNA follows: TGTGCCAGCAGTTCGGTAGCGGGAGTTAATGAGCAGTTCTTC. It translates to CASSSVAGVNEQFF.

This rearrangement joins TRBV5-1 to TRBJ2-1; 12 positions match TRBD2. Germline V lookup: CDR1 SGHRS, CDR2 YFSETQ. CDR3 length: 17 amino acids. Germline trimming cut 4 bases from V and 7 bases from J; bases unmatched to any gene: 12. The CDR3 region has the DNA TGCGCCAGCAGCCCCAATCTAGCGGGAGGGCCCGTTAATGAGCAGTTCTTC. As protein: CASSPNLAGGPVNEQFF. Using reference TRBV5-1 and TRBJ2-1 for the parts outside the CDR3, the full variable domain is KAGVTQTPRYLIKTRGQQVTLSCSPISGHRSVSWYQQTPGQGLQFLFEYFSETQRNKGNFPGRFSGRQFSNSRSEMNVSTLELGDSALYLCASSPNLAGGPVNEQFFGPGTRLTVL.

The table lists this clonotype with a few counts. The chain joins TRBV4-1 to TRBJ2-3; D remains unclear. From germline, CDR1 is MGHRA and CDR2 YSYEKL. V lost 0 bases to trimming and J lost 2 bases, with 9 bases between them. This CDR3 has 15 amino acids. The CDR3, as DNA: TGCGCCAGCAGCCAAGATTTTGGGTTCACAGATACGCAGTATTTT. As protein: CASSQDFGFTDTQYF.

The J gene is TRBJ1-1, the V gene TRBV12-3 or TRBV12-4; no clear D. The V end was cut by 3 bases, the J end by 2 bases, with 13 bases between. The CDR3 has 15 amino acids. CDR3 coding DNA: TGTGCCAGCAGTTTGCTCGGCCAGGTAAACACTGAAGCTTTCTTT. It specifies CASSLLGQVNTEAFF.

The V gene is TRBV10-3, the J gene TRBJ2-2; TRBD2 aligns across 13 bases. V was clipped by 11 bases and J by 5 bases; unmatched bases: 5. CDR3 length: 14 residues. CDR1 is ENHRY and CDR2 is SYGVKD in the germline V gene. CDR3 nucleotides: TGTGCCGTCGGACTAGCGGGAGCGACCGGGGAGCTGTTTTTT. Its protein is CAVGLAGATGELFF.

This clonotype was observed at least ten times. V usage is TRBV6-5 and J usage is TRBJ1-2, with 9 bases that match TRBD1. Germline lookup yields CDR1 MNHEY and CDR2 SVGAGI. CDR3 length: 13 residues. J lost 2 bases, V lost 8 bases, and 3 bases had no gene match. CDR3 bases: TGTGCCAGCGGCGACAGGGGGAACTATGGCTACACCTTC. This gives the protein CASGDRGNYGYTF.

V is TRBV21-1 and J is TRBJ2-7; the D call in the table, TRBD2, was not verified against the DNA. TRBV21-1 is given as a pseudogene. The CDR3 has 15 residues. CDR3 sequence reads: CASRDEPAGDYEQYF. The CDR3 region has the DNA TGTGCCAGCAGGGACGAGCCAGCCGGGGACTACGAGCAGTACTTC.

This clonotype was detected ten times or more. Here the CDR3 DNA reads TGTGCCAGCAGCCCCGGGACAGGAGACTATGGCTACACCTTC. It codes for CASSPGTGDYGYTF. The V gene is TRBV3-1, the J gene TRBJ1-2; 8 bases agree with TRBD1. Germline V gene sequence: CDR1 LGHDT, CDR2 YNNKEL (reference sequence). The CDR3 has 14 amino acids. V was clipped by 4 bases and J by 3 bases; unmatched bases: 4.

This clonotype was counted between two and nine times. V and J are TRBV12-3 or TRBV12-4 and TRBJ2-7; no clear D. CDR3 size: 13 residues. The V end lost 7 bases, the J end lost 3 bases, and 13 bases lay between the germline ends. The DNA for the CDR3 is TGTGCCAGCAAACTAAGTTCCCACTACGAGCAGTACTTC. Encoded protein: CASKLSSHYEQYF.

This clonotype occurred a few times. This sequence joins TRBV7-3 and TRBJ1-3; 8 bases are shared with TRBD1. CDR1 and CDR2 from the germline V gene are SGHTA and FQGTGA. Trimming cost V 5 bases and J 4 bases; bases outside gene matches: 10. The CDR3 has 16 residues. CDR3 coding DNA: TGTGCCAGCAGCCCTCAAACAGGGGGAGCGGGAAACACCATATATTTT. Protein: CASSPQTGGAGNTIYF.

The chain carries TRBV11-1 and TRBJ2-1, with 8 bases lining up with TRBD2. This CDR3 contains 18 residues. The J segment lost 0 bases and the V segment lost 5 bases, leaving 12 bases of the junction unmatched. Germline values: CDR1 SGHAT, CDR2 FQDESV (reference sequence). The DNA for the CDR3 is TGTGCCAGCAGCCCTTCCCTAGCGGGTGTAAGCTCCTACAATGAGCAGTTCTTC. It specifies CASSPSLAGVSSYNEQFF.

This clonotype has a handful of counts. The CDR3 region is CASNPDRAGEQFF. The CDR3, as DNA: TGTGCCAGCAACCCGGACAGGGCGGGGGAGCAGTTCTTC. This chain joins TRBV6-6 and TRBJ2-1; 8 bases align to TRBD1. Trimming took 7 bases from V and 10 from J; bases not matched to a gene: 9. The CDR3 covers 13 residues. Germline CDR1 MNHNY, CDR2 SVGAGI (reference sequence).

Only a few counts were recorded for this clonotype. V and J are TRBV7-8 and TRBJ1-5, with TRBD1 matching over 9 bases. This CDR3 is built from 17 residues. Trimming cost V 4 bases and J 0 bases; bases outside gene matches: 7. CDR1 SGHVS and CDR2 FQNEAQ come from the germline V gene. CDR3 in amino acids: CASSWRTGEDSNQPQHF. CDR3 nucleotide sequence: TGTGCCAGCAGCTGGAGGACAGGGGAAGATAGCAATCAGCCCCAGCATTTT.

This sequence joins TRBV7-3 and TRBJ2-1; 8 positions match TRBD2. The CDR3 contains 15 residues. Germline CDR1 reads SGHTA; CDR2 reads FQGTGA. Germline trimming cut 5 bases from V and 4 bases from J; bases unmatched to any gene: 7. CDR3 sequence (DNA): TGTGCCAGCAGCCAAAGGGCGGGAGGTTACAATGAGCAGTTCTTC. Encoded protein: CASSQRAGGYNEQFF. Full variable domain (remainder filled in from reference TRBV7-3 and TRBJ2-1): GAGVSQTPSNKVTEKGKYVELRCDPISGHTALYWYRQSLGQGPEFLIYFQGTGAADDSGLPNDRFFAVRPEGSVSTLKIQRTERGDSAVYLCASSQRAGGYNEQFFGPGTRLTVL.

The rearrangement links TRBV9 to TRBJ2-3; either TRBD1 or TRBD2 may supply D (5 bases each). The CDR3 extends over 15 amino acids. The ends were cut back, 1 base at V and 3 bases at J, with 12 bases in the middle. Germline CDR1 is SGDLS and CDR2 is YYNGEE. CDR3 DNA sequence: TGTGCCAGCAGCGTACTTTGGGACGGTACAGATACGCAGTATTTT. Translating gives CASSVLWDGTDTQYF.

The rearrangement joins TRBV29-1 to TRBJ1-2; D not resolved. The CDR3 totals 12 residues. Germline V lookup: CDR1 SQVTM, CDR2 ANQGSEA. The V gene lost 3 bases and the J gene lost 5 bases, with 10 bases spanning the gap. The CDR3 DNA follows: TGCAGCGTTGAGCCGCGGTTATATGGCTACACCTTC. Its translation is CSVEPRLYGYTF.

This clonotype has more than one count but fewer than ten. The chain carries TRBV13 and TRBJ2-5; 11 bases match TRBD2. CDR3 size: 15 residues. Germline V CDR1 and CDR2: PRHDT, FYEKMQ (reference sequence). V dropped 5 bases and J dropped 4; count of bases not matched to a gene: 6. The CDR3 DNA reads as TGTGCCAGCAGCACCGGACTAGCGGGCATAGAGACCCAGTACTTC. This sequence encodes CASSTGLAGIETQYF.